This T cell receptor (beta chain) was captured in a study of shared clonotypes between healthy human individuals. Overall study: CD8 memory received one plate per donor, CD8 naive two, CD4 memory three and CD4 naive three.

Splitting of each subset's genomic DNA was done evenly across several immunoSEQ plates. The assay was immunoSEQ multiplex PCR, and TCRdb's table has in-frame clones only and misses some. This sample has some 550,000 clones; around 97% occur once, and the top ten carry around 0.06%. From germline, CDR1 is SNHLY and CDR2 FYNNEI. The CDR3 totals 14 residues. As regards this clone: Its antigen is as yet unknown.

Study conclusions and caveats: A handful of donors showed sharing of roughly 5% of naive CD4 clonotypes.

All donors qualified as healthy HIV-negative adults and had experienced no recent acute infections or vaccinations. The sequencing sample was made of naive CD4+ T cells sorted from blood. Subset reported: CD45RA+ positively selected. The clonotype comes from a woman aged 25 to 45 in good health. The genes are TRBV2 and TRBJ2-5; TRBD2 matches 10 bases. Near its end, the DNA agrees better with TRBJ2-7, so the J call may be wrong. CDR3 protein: CASRKLAGFYEQYF. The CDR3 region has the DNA TGTGCCAGCAGAAAACTAGCGGGGTTCTACGAGCAGTACTTC.